A selection of T cell receptor beta chains follows, all from one sample in a study of technical replicates of blood from a few donors. Sequencing used immunoSEQ multiplex PCR; TCRdb keeps in-frame clones, though not all of them. The sample lists roughly 83,000 clones; about 92% were seen once. The sequencing sample was made of T cells isolated from PBMCs. The origin of the receptors is a human donor in good health. The CDR3 runs from the conserved cysteine through the conserved F or W. Fields, in order: V gene, clone size, D gene, J gene, CDR3 DNA, CDR3 protein. The D gene is left open where the match is weak. Clone size appears in some rows only: once, few, many, or a class for an expanded clone.

>TRBV7-9|-|-|TRBJ1-4
TGTGCCAGCAGCTTGACAGTTTCCCGTGATGAAAAACTGTTTTTT
CASSLTVSRDEKLFF
>TRBV9|-|TRBD2|TRBJ2-5
TGTGCCAGCAGCGTAGCGGGGGGGCCTCGGGAGACCCAGTACTTC
CASSVAGGPRETQYF
>TRBV18|-|TRBD1|TRBJ1-5
TGTGCCAGCTCGCAAGGACAGGTCAATCAGCCCCAGCATTTT
CASSQGQVNQPQHF
>TRBV6-5|-|-|TRBJ1-4
TGTGCCAGCAGTTACTCGAGGGGGACGGAACTGTTTTTT
CASSYSRGTELFF
>TRBV19|-|-|TRBJ1-1
TGTGCCAGTAGTATCTCACAGGGAATGGAAGCTTTCTTT
CASSISQGMEAFF
>TRBV6-6|-|-|TRBJ1-5
TGTGCCAGCAGCCACTATAGCAATCAGCCCCAGCATTTT
CASSHYSNQPQHF
>TRBV7-2|-|-|TRBJ2-7
TGTGCCAGCAGCCCCGGGATTGGGACAAGGACCTACGAGCAGTACTTC
CASSPGIGTRTYEQYF
>TRBV5-4|-|TRBD2|TRBJ2-1
TGTGCCAGCAGCTGGGGGAATAGCGGGAGGGCCGACCCGTTCTTC
CASSWGNSGRADPFF
>TRBV11-3|-|-|TRBJ1-1
TGTGCCAGCAGTACACCGGGGGGATTCGGGCCGAACACTGAAGCTTTCTTT
CASSTPGGFGPNTEAFF
>TRBV7-9|once|TRBD1|TRBJ2-5
TGTGCCAGCAGCCCTACACCAGACAGGGACGAGACCCAGTACTTC
CASSPTPDRDETQYF
>TRBV19|-|TRBD1|TRBJ1-5
TGTGCCAGTAGTAAGGGACAGGGGTTGCAGCCCCAGCATTTT
CASSKGQGLQPQHF
>TRBV11-3|-|TRBD1|TRBJ1-1
TGTGCCAGCAGCTTAGATTTCGGGACAGGGAACACTGAAGCTTTCTTT
CASSLDFGTGNTEAFF
>TRBV6-4|-|-|TRBJ2-1
TGTGCCAGCAGTGACTCAAAGACTAGACTCTACAATGAGCAGTTCTTC
CASSDSKTRLYNEQFF
>TRBV28|-|-|TRBJ2-7
TGTGCCAGCAGGGGGACTCTCCGTCCGCCCCGCACCTACGAGCAGTACTTC
CASRGTLRPPRTYEQYF
>TRBV7-8|-|-|TRBJ2-5
TGTGCCAGCAGCTTCGGCCAGGGTGGAGAGACCCAGTACTTC
CASSFGQGGETQYF
>TRBV5-1|-|-|TRBJ2-7
TGCGCCAGCAGCTTGGGTCTAGACTCCTACGAGCAGTACTTC
CASSLGLDSYEQYF
>TRBV27|-|TRBD2|TRBJ2-7
TGTGCCAGCAGCGCCCCCCGGAGCGGGAGGGCCTACGAGCAGTACTTC
CASSAPRSGRAYEQYF
>TRBV14|-|-|TRBJ2-2
TGTGCCAGCAGCCAGAGGTCCACCGGGGAGCTGTTTTTT
CASSQRSTGELFF
>TRBV27|-|TRBD1|TRBJ1-5
TGTGCCAGCAGTTTACAAGGGGGCAGGGGTAGCAATCAGCCCCAGCATTTT
CASSLQGGRGSNQPQHF
>TRBV6-5|few|-|TRBJ1-3
TGTGCCAGCAGTTATTCCTTCAGTTCCCCAGGAAACACCATATATTTT
CASSYSFSSPGNTIYF
>TRBV10-1|-|TRBD1|TRBJ2-7
TGCGCCAGCAGGAGGGACAGGGGTGACGTGAGCTCCTACGAGCAGTACTTC
CASRRDRGDVSSYEQYF
>TRBV18|-|-|TRBJ2-7
TGTGCCAGCTCACCGGGCAGCTACTACGAGCAGTACTTC
CASSPGSYYEQYF
>TRBV11-3|-|TRBD2|TRBJ2-1
TGTGCCAGCAGCTCCGGGACTAGCGCCTACAATGAGCAGTTCTTC
CASSSGTSAYNEQFF
>TRBV27|-|TRBD2|TRBJ2-2
TGTGCCAGCAGTAAGCCGGCTAGCGGGAGCGCCGGGGAGCTGTTTTTT
CASSKPASGSAGELFF
>TRBV5-1|-|TRBD1|TRBJ1-2
TGCGCCAGCAGCAATTGGGACAGGGCTAACTATGGCTACACCTTC
CASSNWDRANYGYTF
>TRBV4-2|few|TRBD2|TRBJ2-7
TGTGCCAGCAGCGGCGGGACTAGCGGGAGCAAGGGCGAGCAGTACTTC
CASSGGTSGSKGEQYF
>TRBV2|-|TRBD1|TRBJ1-2
TGTGCCAGCAGACAAGACAGGGGGACTAACTATGGCTACACCTTC
CASRQDRGTNYGYTF
>TRBV2|-|-|TRBJ1-4
TGTGCCAGCAGTCGGGACATGCAATCGGTTGAAAAACTGTTTTTT
CASSRDMQSVEKLFF
>TRBV15|-|-|TRBJ2-5
TGTGCCACCAGCAGAGATGTACCAGTGGTGGAGACCCAGTACTTC
CATSRDVPVVETQYF